One and the same sample provided the 12 T cell receptor beta chains below, sequenced in a study of graft-versus-host responses after intestinal transplantation. Their specific antigens are unknown. Using immunoSEQ multiplex PCR, the repertoire was profiled, and TCRdb retains in-frame clones only, with some absent. The sample lists tens of thousands of clones, roughly 90% occurring once. The starting material was unstimulated CD4+ T cells sorted from spleen or lymph node cells, obtained before transplant. These receptors were collected from a human donor who was the organ donor for an intestinal transplant.

The CDR3 nucleotides are TGTGCCAGCAGCGGTCTGGGGGGTAATCAGCCCCAGCATTTT. Its translation is CASSGLGGNQPQHF. The chain combines TRBV6-1 with TRBJ1-5; possible D gene TRBD1, 5 bases. The CDR3 is 14 amino acids. Trimming took 6 bases from V and 4 from J, leaving 13 bases between them. CDR1 and CDR2 (germline): MNHNS, SASEGT.

Remarks on this clone: The sample carries other DNA sequences with the same CDR3. The gene calls are TRBV28 and TRBJ2-7; 11 nucleotides match TRBD2. There are 15 residues in the CDR3. After removal of 4 bases from V and 4 bases from J, the junction contained 6 bases not matched to a gene. The V gene's germline CDR1 is MDHEN and CDR2 SYDVKM. CDR3 region: CASSSPGLAGYEQYF. The CDR3 region has the DNA TGTGCCAGCAGTTCCCCAGGACTAGCGGGTTACGAGCAGTACTTC. The whole variable domain, filled in from reference TRBV28 and TRBJ2-7, reads DVKVTQSSRYLVKRTGEKVFLECVQDMDHENMFWYRQDPGLGLRLIYFSYDVKMKEKGDIPEGYSVSREKKERFSLILESASTNQTSMYLCASSSPGLAGYEQYFGPGTRLTVT.

The rearrangement uses TRBV9 and TRBJ2-2; 8 nucleotides agree with TRBD2. Per germline, CDR1 SGDLS and CDR2 YYNGEE. The CDR3 totals 17 residues. V was clipped by 1 base and J by 3 bases; unmatched bases: 8. CDR3 loop: CASSVQTGGPDTGELFF. In DNA, the CDR3 is TGTGCCAGCAGCGTACAGACGGGAGGGCCGGACACCGGGGAGCTGTTTTTT.

The chain employs TRBV4-2 and TRBJ1-1; perhaps TRBD1 as D (5 bases). Germline loops: CDR1 LGHNA, CDR2 YNFKEQ. The CDR3 is 15 residues long. With 1 base removed from V and 3 bases from J, the gap between germline ends came to 12 bases. CDR3 sequence reads: CASSQAKGRYTEAFF. The CDR3 DNA sequence: TGTGCCAGCAGCCAAGCTAAGGGGAGGTACACTGAAGCTTTCTTT.

V gene TRBV28 combines with J gene TRBJ2-7; D is unclear. Trimming shortened V by 7 bases and J by 5 bases, and 12 bases separated the two germline ends. Per germline, CDR1 MDHEN and CDR2 SYDVKM. This CDR3 has 12 residues. The CDR3 nucleotides are TGTGCCAGCAAAGCCCAGGTCAACGAGCAGTACTTC. Translated, it gives CASKAQVNEQYF.

As concerns this clone: The same CDR3 also results from other DNA sequences found in this sample. The J gene is TRBJ2-7, the V gene TRBV6-1; D gene unclear. The CDR3 has 12 residues. The V gene's germline CDR1 is MNHNS and CDR2 SASEGT. Trimming left V 7 bases short and J 3 bases short, with 10 bases between. CDR3 sequence: CASKGQVYEQYF. CDR3 nucleotide sequence: TGTGCCAGCAAAGGTCAGGTCTACGAGCAGTACTTC.

The chain joins TRBV5-1 to TRBJ2-7; a possible D gene is TRBD2 (5 bases). Deletions cut 4 bases from V and 0 bases from J, with 14 bases between. This CDR3 contains 15 residues. Germline loops: CDR1 SGHRS, CDR2 YFSETQ. CDR3 loop: CASSNLATPSYEQYF. The CDR3 DNA reads as TGCGCCAGCAGCAACTTAGCGACCCCCTCCTACGAGCAGTACTTC.

The chain is built from TRBV5-4 and TRBJ1-1; TRBD1 matches at 7 bases. Germline lookup yields CDR1 SGHNT and CDR2 YYREEE (reference sequence). The CDR3 loop spans 14 amino acids. With 2 bases clipped from V and 3 bases from J, the junction kept 4 bases outside the gene matches. The CDR3 DNA sequence: TGTGCCAGCAGCTTCCAGACAGGGTACACTGAAGCTTTCTTT. This encodes CASSFQTGYTEAFF.

This clone showed up just once. V and J are TRBV5-1 and TRBJ1-1; tentative D call: TRBD1 (6 bases). Germline CDR1 SGHRS, CDR2 YFSETQ. The CDR3 is made up of 13 amino acids. V dropped 4 bases and J dropped 1 base, with 8 bases sitting between them. The DNA of the CDR3 is TGCGCCAGCAGCCCGACAGGGAACACTGAAGCTTTCTTT. Protein sequence: CASSPTGNTEAFF.

In DNA form, the CDR3 reads TGTGCCAGCTCACCACCAGTCTTCCGACTTACGAACACCGGGGAGCTGTTTTTT. Amino acids: CASSPPVFRLTNTGELFF. This chain joins TRBV18 and TRBJ2-2; no definite D call. CDR1 and CDR2 from the germline V gene are KGHSH and LQKENI. V was trimmed by 0 bases and J by 0 bases, leaving 14 bases between them. CDR3 length equals 18 residues.

The V and J genes are TRBV28 and TRBJ2-7; perhaps TRBD2 as D (6 bases). Trimming stripped 6 bases from V and 4 bases from J, with 16 bases between. CDR3 length: 14 amino acids. Germline values: CDR1 MDHEN, CDR2 SYDVKM. The CDR3 region is CASSASGTHYEQYF. The DNA for the CDR3 is TGTGCCAGCAGCGCCTCCGGGACTCATTACGAGCAGTACTTC.

This chain joins TRBV30 and TRBJ2-3; TRBD2 matches 10 bases. V was clipped by 2 bases and J by 3 bases; unmatched bases: 11. CDR1 and CDR2 (germline): GTSNPN, SVGIG (reference sequence). The CDR3 totals 17 residues. The CDR3 is CAWSPALLAGRTDTQYF. The CDR3 DNA reads as TGTGCCTGGAGTCCCGCCCTACTAGCGGGGAGAACAGATACGCAGTATTTT.